This T cell receptor beta chain was sequenced during a study of radiotherapy plus CTLA-4 blockade in lung cancer. Notes on the study in general: Peripheral blood showed expansion of tumor-derived TCR clones after radiotherapy and ipilimumab. Among reported predictors of response, early blood T cell clone dynamics with interferon-beta performed best.

Profiling relied on immunoSEQ multiplex PCR, and the TCRdb table lists in-frame clones only, not all of them. The sample has roughly 120,000 clones, 81% seen once. Losses at the gene ends were 4 bases for V and 4 bases for J; bases not matched to a gene: 22. Germline values: CDR1 SGHKS, CDR2 YYEKEE (reference sequence). The CDR3 consists of 19 residues. Patients had chemo-refractory metastatic non-small-cell lung cancer and received focal radiation plus CTLA-4 blockade that used ipilimumab. With respect to this clone: What it binds is unknown.

The receptor comes from a human donor with non-small cell lung cancer that progressed on radiotherapy plus ipilimumab. Some clones in this sample may be carry-over from other donors' samples. The rearrangement links TRBV5-5 to TRBJ2-5, with 7 bases lining up with TRBD1. Sequences were derived from peripheral blood, sampled from a patient treated with radiotherapy plus ipilimumab. The CDR3 region is CASSKSSGQVWGLGETQYF. The CDR3 DNA sequence: TGTGCCAGCAGCAAATCGAGTGGACAGGTATGGGGTTTAGGAGAGACCCAGTACTTC.